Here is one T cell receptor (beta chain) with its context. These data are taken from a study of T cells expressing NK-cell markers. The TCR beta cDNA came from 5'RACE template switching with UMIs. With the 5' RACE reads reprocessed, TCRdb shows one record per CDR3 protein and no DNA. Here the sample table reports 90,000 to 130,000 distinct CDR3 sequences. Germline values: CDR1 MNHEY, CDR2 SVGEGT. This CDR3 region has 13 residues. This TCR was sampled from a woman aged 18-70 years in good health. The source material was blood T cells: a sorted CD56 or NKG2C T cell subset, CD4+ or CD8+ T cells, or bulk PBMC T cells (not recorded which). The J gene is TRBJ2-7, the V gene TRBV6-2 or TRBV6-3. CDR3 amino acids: CASSYGNSYEQYF.